This T cell receptor (beta chain) was identified during a study of blood T cells in healthy people across ages. Germline-derived CDR1 and CDR2 are SGHRS and YFSETQ. The CDR3 extends over 16 amino acids. With 0 bases removed from V and 5 bases from J, the gap between germline ends came to 17 bases. A second PCR of 7 to 11 cycles used a sample-barcoded 5' primer and a J-beta primer mix. TCRdb passed the 5' RACE reads through MiXCR, listing each CDR3 protein once. The sample contains around 2 million distinct CDR3 sequences, approximately 40% of which appear only once. This sequence joins TRBV5-1 and TRBJ2-5, with D hard to call. The sample taken for sequencing was blood. The TCR was taken from a human donor in good health. The CDR3: CASSLVGQFLGETQYF. The CDR3 nucleotides read TGCGCCAGCAGCTTGGTTGGCCAGTTTTTGGGGGAGACCCAGTACTTC.